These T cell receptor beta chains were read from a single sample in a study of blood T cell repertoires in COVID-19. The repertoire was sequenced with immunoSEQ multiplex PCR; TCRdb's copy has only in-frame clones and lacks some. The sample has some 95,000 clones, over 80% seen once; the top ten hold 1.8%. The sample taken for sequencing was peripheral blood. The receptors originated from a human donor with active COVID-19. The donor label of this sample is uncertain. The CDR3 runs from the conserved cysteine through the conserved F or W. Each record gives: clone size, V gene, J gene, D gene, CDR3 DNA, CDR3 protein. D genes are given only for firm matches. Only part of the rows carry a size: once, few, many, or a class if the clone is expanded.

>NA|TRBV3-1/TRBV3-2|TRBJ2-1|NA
TGTGCCAGCAGCCAAGATAGGGAGGCTGTCAATGAGCAGTTCTTC
CASSQDREAVNEQFF
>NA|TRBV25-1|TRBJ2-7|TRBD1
TGTGCCAGCAATGGACAAGGGGACAGGGGGGCCTACGAGCAGTACTTC
CASNGQGDRGAYEQYF
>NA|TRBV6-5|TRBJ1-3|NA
TGTGCCAGCAGTTACGAGGCGACCTCTGGAAACACCATATATTTT
CASSYEATSGNTIYF
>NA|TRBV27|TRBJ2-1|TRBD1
TGTGCCAGCAGGACAGGGGGAAATGAGCAGTTCTTC
CASRTGGNEQFF
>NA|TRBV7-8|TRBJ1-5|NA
TGTGCCAGCAGCTTAGCAGGGACAAATCAGCCCCAGCATTTT
CASSLAGTNQPQHF
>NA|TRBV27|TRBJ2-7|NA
TGTGCCAGCAGTCCGAGGATGCTTTACGAGCAGTACTTC
CASSPRMLYEQYF
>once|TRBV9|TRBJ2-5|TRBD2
TGTGCCAGCAGCGTAGGCGCTAGCGGGGGGGAGACCCAGTACTTC
CASSVGASGGETQYF
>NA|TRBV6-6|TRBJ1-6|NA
TGTGCCAGCAGTCCCGACGGGTCTGTACCCCTCCACTTT
CASSPDGSVPLHF
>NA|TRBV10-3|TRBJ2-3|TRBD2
TGTGCCATCAGTGGGGGAGGGGCCACAGATACGCAGTATTTT
CAISGGGATDTQYF
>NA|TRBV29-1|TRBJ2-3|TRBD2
TGCAGCTCGAATACGGGGGGGTACACAGATACGCAGTATTTT
CSSNTGGYTDTQYF
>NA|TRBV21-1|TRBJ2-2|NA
TGTGCCAGCAGCAAAGGCGGGGTAGGGAACACCGGGGAGCTGTTTTTT
CASSKGGVGNTGELFF
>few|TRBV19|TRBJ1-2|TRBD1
TGTGCCAGTAGTATCCGGGACAGGGGTGGTGGTGGCTACACCTTC
CASSIRDRGGGGYTF
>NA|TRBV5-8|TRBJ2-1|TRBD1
TGTGCCAGCAGCCCAGGGACAGGGCACAATGAGCAGTTCTTC
CASSPGTGHNEQFF
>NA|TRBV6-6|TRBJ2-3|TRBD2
TGTGCCAGCAGTCTAGCGGGGGTTTCATCTAGCACAGATACGCAGTATTTT
CASSLAGVSSSTDTQYF
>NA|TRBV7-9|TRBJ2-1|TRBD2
TGTGCCAGCCGAGCGGGGGGCTATGAGCAGTTCTTC
CASRAGGYEQFF
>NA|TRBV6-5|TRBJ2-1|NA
TGTGCCAGCAGTCGAAGCCCCGTGGTCGATGAGCAGTTCTTC
CASSRSPVVDEQFF
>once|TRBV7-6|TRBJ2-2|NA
TGTGCCAGCGGCCTTCGAGTGGGAAGGGGGTCCGGGGAGCTGTTTTTT
CASGLRVGRGSGELFF
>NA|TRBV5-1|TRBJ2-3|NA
TGCGCCAGCAGCTTGCATGGGACTCGTGGCACAGATACGCAGTATTTT
CASSLHGTRGTDTQYF
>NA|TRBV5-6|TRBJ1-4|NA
TGTGCCAGCAGCCGGACAGCAACTAATGAAAAACTGTTTTTT
CASSRTATNEKLFF
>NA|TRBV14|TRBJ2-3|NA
TGTGCCAGCAGCCAAAACCCGGGACACCCTTTAGATACGCAGTATTTT
CASSQNPGHPLDTQYF
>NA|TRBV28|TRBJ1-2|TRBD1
TGTGCCAGCAGCCCCGGACAGGGTGTCCATGGCTACACCTTC
CASSPGQGVHGYTF
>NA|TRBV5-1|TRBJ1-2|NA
TGCGCCAGCAGCCCCGGAGGTACCTATGGCTACACCTTC
CASSPGGTYGYTF
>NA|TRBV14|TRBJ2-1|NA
TGTGCCAGCAGCCGGGCCGCCGGGAAACTTTGGTACAATGAGCAGTTCTTC
CASSRAAGKLWYNEQFF
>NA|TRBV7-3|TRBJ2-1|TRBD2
TGTGCCAGCAGCCCAAACCCTAGCGGGGGTAAGGATGAGCAGTTCTTC
CASSPNPSGGKDEQFF
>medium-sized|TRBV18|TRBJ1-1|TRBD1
TGTGCCAGCTCACTCAGACAGGGGCCGAACACTGAAGCTTTCTTT
CASSLRQGPNTEAFF
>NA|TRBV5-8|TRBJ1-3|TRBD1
TGTGCCAGCAGGCTCCCGGGACAGGGGGTATTTTCTGGAAACACCATATATTTT
CASRLPGQGVFSGNTIYF
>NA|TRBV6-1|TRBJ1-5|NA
TGTGCCAGCAGTGAAGCGGGACATAACAATCAGCCCCAGCATTTT
CASSEAGHNNQPQHF
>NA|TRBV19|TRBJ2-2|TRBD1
TGTGCCAGTAGTCGGAGGACAGGGACCGGGGAGCTGTTTTTT
CASSRRTGTGELFF
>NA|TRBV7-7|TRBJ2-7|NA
TGTGCTAGCAGCTTAGATAGGGACACTGCCGCCTACGAGCAGTACTTC
CASSLDRDTAAYEQYF
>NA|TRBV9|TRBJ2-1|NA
TGTGCCAGCAGCGTAGGAGGAACCTCCTACAATGAGCAGTTCTTC
CASSVGGTSYNEQFF
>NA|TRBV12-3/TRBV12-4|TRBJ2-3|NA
TGTGCCAGCAGAGAGGGCCCCACAGATACGCAGTATTTT
CASREGPTDTQYF
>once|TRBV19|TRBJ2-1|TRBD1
TGTGCCAGTAAGGGACAGGGGGCCGATGAGCAGTTCTTC
CASKGQGADEQFF
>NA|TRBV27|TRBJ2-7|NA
TGTGCCAGCAGTTCGATGACGGGGGATCGCTACGAGCAGTACTTC
CASSSMTGDRYEQYF
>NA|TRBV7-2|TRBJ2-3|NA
TGTGCCAGCAGCTTAGACCGGGGAAGCACAGATACGCAGTATTTT
CASSLDRGSTDTQYF
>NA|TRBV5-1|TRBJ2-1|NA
TGCGCCAGCAGCTTGGAAAGGGGTCTCTACAATGAGCAGTTCTTC
CASSLERGLYNEQFF
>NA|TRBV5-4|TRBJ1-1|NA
TGTGCCAGCAGCTCTCGGGGTGATCAGGACACTGAAGCTTTCTTT
CASSSRGDQDTEAFF
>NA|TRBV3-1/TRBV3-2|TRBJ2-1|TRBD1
TGTGCCAGCAGCCGCCTCCGGGACAGGGAAGATGAGCAGTTCTTC
CASSRLRDREDEQFF
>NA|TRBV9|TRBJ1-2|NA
TGTGCCAGCAGCGTAGGCACCCCCGAGCACTATGGCTACACCTTC
CASSVGTPEHYGYTF
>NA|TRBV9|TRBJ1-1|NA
TGTGCCAGCAGCGCCGGGAGTCTTTTCATGAACACTGAAGCTTTCTTT
CASSAGSLFMNTEAFF
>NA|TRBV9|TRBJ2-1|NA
TGTGCCAGCAGTCCGCAGGTCTCCTACAATGAGCAGTTCTTC
CASSPQVSYNEQFF